This T cell receptor beta chain was captured in a study of CD8+CD57+ T cells in acquired aplastic anemia. Genomic DNA served as template for TCR beta VDJ and CDR3 profiling. Each CDR3 protein gets one entry after TCRdb re-called the reads with MiXCR. The data show 180,000 or so distinct CDR3 sequences, roughly 43% seen once. In this sample, this clonotype turned up many times. Its specificity is unknown. Study-wide results and limits: Overlapping CD8+ CDR3 repertoires of patients and controls contained around 30 shared sequences.

The CDR3 covers 15 residues. Trimming pared 5 bases from V and 4 bases from J, leaving 17 bases between. CD8+CD57+ cell expansion had been shown by flow cytometry in patients chosen for sequencing. Sequencing was carried out using sorted CD4+, CD8+, or CD8+CD57+ T cells (not recorded which) from PBMCs. The sequence was obtained from a human donor with aplastic anemia. This chain links TRBV12-3 or TRBV12-4 with TRBJ2-5; possibly TRBD2 for D (6 bases). The DNA of the CDR3 is TGTGCCAGCAGTCGGGACCAAGGAGCGGGAGAGACCCAGTACTTC. Translating gives CASSRDQGAGETQYF.